The 13 T cell receptor beta chains below were found in one sample sequenced in a study of cytomegalovirus exposure and HLA in healthy donors. The PCR employed 60 Vbeta primers together with 13 Jbeta primers. Data came from immunoSEQ multiplex PCR; TCRdb stores just in-frame clones and leaves some out. The sample lists approximately 100,000 clones, around three quarters occurring once. Sample: PBMCs. These receptors came from a man aged 60 to 69 in good health and CMV-seropositive.

This chain uses TRBV9 with TRBJ2-7; 8 bases map to TRBD1. The junction had 8 bases not matched to a gene; V was cut back by 4 bases and J by 5 bases. Germline V lookup: CDR1 SGDLS, CDR2 YYNGEE. The CDR3 runs to 14 residues. In DNA form, the CDR3 reads TGTGCCAGCAGCCCAGCGCAGGGGGCCAACGAGCAGTACTTC. Residues: CASSPAQGANEQYF.

The chain employs TRBV19 and TRBJ2-5, with D perhaps TRBD1 (5 bases). CDR1 is LNHDA and CDR2 is SQIVND in the germline V gene (reference sequence). V shed 5 bases and J shed 5 bases, with 12 bases lying between them. CDR3 size: 13 residues. The CDR3 sequence: CASSPGWGETQYF. DNA for the CDR3: TGTGCCAGTAGTCCAGGGTGGGGTGAGACCCAGTACTTC.

The V gene is TRBV7-9, the J gene TRBJ2-5; D may be TRBD1 (6 bases). Germline-derived CDR1 and CDR2 are SEHNR and FQNEAQ (reference sequence). The CDR3 consists of 14 residues. Deletions cut 4 bases from V and 9 bases from J, with 18 bases between. The CDR3 sequence: CASSYSALEGAQYF. The CDR3 DNA reads TGTGCCAGCAGCTACAGCGCCCTCGAGGGGGCCCAGTACTTC.

The V gene is TRBV12-5, the J gene TRBJ1-3, with 8 bases that match TRBD1. Losses at the gene ends were 4 bases for V and 0 bases for J; bases not matched to a gene: 5. The CDR3 runs 16 residues. Germline V gene data show CDR1 as LGHNT and CDR2 as FRNRAP. In DNA form, the CDR3 reads TGTGCTAGTGGTTCAAGGACAGGGATCTCTGGAAACACCATATATTTT. It encodes CASGSRTGISGNTIYF.

This clone has more than one count but fewer than ten. This chain links TRBV28 with TRBJ1-4; TRBD1 is a possible D gene (6 bases). CDR3 length equals 16 residues. Germline CDR1 reads MDHEN; CDR2 reads SYDVKM. V lost 3 bases, J lost 1 base, and 12 bases lay in between. The chain's CDR3 is CASSFPGAITNEKLFF. CDR3 bases: TGTGCCAGCAGTTTCCCAGGGGCTATAACTAATGAAAAACTGTTTTTT.

Notes on this clone: At one of its ends the junction is not consistent with the germline gene, which may arise from a read error. This rearrangement joins TRBV7-9 to TRBJ1-6; no definite D call. CDR1 is SEHNR, CDR2 FQNEAQ, per germline (reference sequence). The CDR3 extends over 16 amino acids. The CDR3 protein is CSSSTGGPRYNSPLHF. The CDR3 nucleotides read TGTTCCAGCAGCACCGGCGGGCCCCGCTATAATTCACCCCTCCACTTT. The full variable domain, its missing parts supplied by reference TRBV7-9 and TRBJ1-6, is DTGVSQNPRHKITKRGQNVTFRCDPISEHNRLYWYRQTLGQGPEFLTYFQNEAQLEKSRLLSDRFSAERPKGSFSTLEIQRTEQGDSAMYLCSSSTGGPRYNSPLHFGNGTRLTVT.

The V gene is TRBV10-3, the J gene TRBJ2-5; 9 positions match TRBD2. The CDR3 extends over 16 amino acids. Germline CDR1 ENHRY, CDR2 SYGVKD. V shed 9 bases and J 5 bases; nucleotides not matched to a gene: 16. CDR3 residues: CAMGGGTSGLGETQYF. The DNA for the CDR3 is TGTGCCATGGGCGGGGGAACTAGCGGGCTTGGGGAGACCCAGTACTTC.

The V call is TRBV7-9, the J call TRBJ1-1, with TRBD1 as a possible D gene (6 bases). The CDR3 length is 15 residues. In germline, CDR1 is SEHNR, CDR2 FQNEAQ (reference sequence). V lost 5 bases and J lost 1, with 14 bases in between. The CDR3 coding sequence is TGTGCCAGCAGCCCGGTCGGGGGGCGGAACACTGAAGCTTTCTTT. Protein: CASSPVGGRNTEAFF.

There are a few counts of this clone. The rearrangement joins TRBV18 to TRBJ2-2; D call uncertain. The CDR3 sequence is 14 residues long. With 1 base removed from V and 0 bases from J, the gap between germline ends came to 3 bases. In germline, CDR1 is KGHSH, CDR2 LQKENI. DNA of the CDR3: TGTGCCAGCTCACCACTAGCGAACACCGGGGAGCTGTTTTTT. This translates into CASSPLANTGELFF.

The chain carries TRBV5-1 and TRBJ1-1; no firm D call. V shed 7 bases and J shed 2 bases, with 15 bases lying between them. Germline CDR1 SGHRS, CDR2 YFSETQ. The CDR3 runs to 14 residues. The CDR3 coding sequence is TGCGCCAGCGGGCCGGGCCGACTAAACACTGAAGCTTTCTTT. This sequence encodes CASGPGRLNTEAFF.

Comments on this clone: One junction end does not reproduce the germline sequence, and a read error may be involved. The J gene is TRBJ2-2, the V gene TRBV7-7; D is undetermined. The CDR3 totals 18 residues. CDR1 and CDR2 (germline): SSHAT, FNYEAQ (reference sequence). The CDR3 DNA follows: TGTGCTAGCAGCCCTCTGACATTGTCAACAACGAGCACCGGGGAGCTGTTTTTT. Residues: CASSPLTLSTTSTGELFF. Together with reference TRBV7-7 and TRBJ2-2, the CDR3 gives the full variable domain: GAGVSQSPRYKVTKRGQDVTLRCDPISSHATLYWYQQALGQGPEFLTYFNYEAQPDKSGLPSDRFSAERPEGSISTLTIQRTEQRDSAMYRCASSPLTLSTTSTGELFFGEGSRLTVL.

The CDR3 reads CASRTGTGNYGYTF. As DNA, the CDR3 is TGTGCCAGCAGAACTGGGACAGGGAATTATGGCTACACCTTC. V and J are TRBV5-6 and TRBJ1-2, with 9 bases aligning to TRBD1. CDR3 length: 14 residues. Germline V gene data show CDR1 as SGHDT and CDR2 as YYEEEE. Trimming at V came to 5 bases and at J to 5 bases, leaving 7 bases not matched to a gene.

The chain has TRBV18 and TRBJ1-2; the D gene is possibly TRBD1 (6 bases). CDR3 length: 15 amino acids. V was trimmed by 4 bases and J by 6 bases, leaving 18 bases between them. In germline, CDR1 is KGHSH, CDR2 LQKENI. The CDR3 loop reads CASSRSGDKDNGYTF. As DNA, the CDR3 is TGTGCCAGCTCACGGTCAGGGGATAAGGATAATGGCTACACCTTC.